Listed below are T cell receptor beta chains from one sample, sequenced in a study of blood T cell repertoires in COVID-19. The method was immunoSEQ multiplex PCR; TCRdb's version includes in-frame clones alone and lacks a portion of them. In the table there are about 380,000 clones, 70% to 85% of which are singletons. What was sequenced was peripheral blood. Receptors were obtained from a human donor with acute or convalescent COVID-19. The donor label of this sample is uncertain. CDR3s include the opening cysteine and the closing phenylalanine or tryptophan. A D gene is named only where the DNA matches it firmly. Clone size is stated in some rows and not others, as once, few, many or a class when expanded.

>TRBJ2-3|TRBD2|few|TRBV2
TGTGCCAGCAACCGTGAGGGGACTAGGGGTAGCACAGATACGCAGTATTTT
CASNREGTRGSTDTQYF
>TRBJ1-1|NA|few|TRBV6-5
TGTGCCAGCATACGAGCGGGCACTGAAGCTTTCTTT
CASIRAGTEAFF
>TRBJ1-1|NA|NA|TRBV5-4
TGTGCCAGCAGCTTGGCCAGGGGAACTAACTACCGCATGAACACTGAAGCTTTCTTT
CASSLARGTNYRMNTEAFF
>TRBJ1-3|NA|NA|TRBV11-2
TGTGCCAGCAGCCGGGGAGCTGGAAACACCATATATTTT
CASSRGAGNTIYF
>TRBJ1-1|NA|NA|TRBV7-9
TGTGCCAGCAGCGCTGAGGGCGGCCAGAACACTGAAGCTTTCTTT
CASSAEGGQNTEAFF
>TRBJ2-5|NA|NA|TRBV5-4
TGTGCCAGCAGCGCTCCACAGGGACAAGAGACCCAGTACTTC
CASSAPQGQETQYF
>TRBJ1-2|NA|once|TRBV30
TGTGCCTGGAAGGGGAAGGATTCCGATGGCTACACCTTC
CAWKGKDSDGYTF
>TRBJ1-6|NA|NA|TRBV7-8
TGTGCCAGCAGCTTAACAGACTATAATTCACCCCTCCACTTT
CASSLTDYNSPLHF
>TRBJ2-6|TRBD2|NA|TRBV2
TGTGCCAGCATTGAGGGTAGCGGGAGGGCCTCTGGGGCCAACGTCCTGACTTTC
CASIEGSGRASGANVLTF
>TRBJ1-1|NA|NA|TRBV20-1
TGCAGTGCTAGTGACGTAGGGAGGGGGAACACTGAAGCTTTCTTT
CSASDVGRGNTEAFF
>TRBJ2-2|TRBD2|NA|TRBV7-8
TGTGCCAGCAGCTTTGGGCGGGGGGGCCCCGGGGAGCTGTTTTTT
CASSFGRGGPGELFF
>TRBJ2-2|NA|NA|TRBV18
TGTGCCAGCTCACCAGACAGGAACACCGGGGAGCTGTTTTTT
CASSPDRNTGELFF
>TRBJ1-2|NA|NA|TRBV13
TGTGCCAGCAGCTTAGTGCAGGGCAATGGCTACACCTTC
CASSLVQGNGYTF
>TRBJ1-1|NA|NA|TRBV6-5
TGTGCCAGCAGTTACGGGAGTACAGGGTTCACTGAAGCTTTCTTT
CASSYGSTGFTEAFF
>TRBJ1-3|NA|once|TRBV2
TGTGCCAGCAGTGTCCCAGGGGATGGAAACACCATATATTTT
CASSVPGDGNTIYF
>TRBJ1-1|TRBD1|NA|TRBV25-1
TGTGCCAGCAGGACAGGGCCAAACACTGAAGCTTTCTTT
CASRTGPNTEAFF
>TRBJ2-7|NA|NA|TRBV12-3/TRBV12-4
TGTGCCAGCAGCCCAGGAAGGTACGAGCAGTACTTC
CASSPGRYEQYF
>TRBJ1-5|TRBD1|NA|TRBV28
TGTGCCAGCAGCTTGGGGACAGGGGGCAATCAGCCCCAGCATTTT
CASSLGTGGNQPQHF
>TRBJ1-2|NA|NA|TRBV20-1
TGCAGTGCTAGAAGAGGGTATGGCTACACCTTC
CSARRGYGYTF
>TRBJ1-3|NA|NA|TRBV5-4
TGTGCCAGCAGCTCCCCGACCGGAGAAAACACCATATATTTT
CASSSPTGENTIYF
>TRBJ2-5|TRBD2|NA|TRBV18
TGTGCCAGCTCACCAAGGACTAGCGGGGGCCAAGAGACCCAGTACTTC
CASSPRTSGGQETQYF
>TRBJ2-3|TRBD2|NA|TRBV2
TGTGCCAGCAGTGTAGGGACTAGCGGGAGTCGTACAGATACGCAGTATTTT
CASSVGTSGSRTDTQYF
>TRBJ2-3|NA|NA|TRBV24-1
TGTGCCACCAGTGATTTTAACTTAGATACGCAGTATTTT
CATSDFNLDTQYF
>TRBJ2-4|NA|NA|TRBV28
TGTGCCAGCAGTTTAGGGCGGGTCAAAAACATTCAGTACTTC
CASSLGRVKNIQYF
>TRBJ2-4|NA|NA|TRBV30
TGTGCCTGGAGTTACCGGGGAGACATTCAGTACTTC
CAWSYRGDIQYF
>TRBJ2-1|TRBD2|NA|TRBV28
TGTGCCAGCAGTTTACGCCGCCTAGCGGGGGCCGGATCCTACAATGAGCAGTTCTTC
CASSLRRLAGAGSYNEQFF
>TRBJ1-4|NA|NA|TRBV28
TGTGCCAGCAGTAGTACCCGCACAGGGTTGGGGTCTGAAAAACTGTTTTTT
CASSSTRTGLGSEKLFF
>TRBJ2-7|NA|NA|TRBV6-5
TGTGCCAGCAGCCGGACACCCGACTCCTACGAGCAGTACTTC
CASSRTPDSYEQYF
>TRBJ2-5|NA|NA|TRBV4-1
TGCGCCAGCAGCCAAGGGACTGGAGAGACCCAGTACTTC
CASSQGTGETQYF
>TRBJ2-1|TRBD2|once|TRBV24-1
TGTGCCACCAGTGATCCCGGACTAGCGGAGGCACAGTTCTTC
CATSDPGLAEAQFF
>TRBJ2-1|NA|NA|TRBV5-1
TGCGCCAGCAGCTCAGACAATGAGCAGTTCTTC
CASSSDNEQFF
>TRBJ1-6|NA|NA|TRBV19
TGTGCCAGTAGAAGTACTGAGCCTTCACCCCTCCACTTT
CASRSTEPSPLHF
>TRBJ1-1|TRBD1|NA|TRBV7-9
TGTGCCAGCAGCTCCGGGACAGGGAATCGTCTGGAAAGGAGGTATGAAGCTTTCTTT
CASSSGTGNRLERRYEAFF
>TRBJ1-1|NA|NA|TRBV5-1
TGCGCCAGCAGCTTGGCCCTACAGGGAAGGGACACTGAAGCTTTCTTT
CASSLALQGRDTEAFF
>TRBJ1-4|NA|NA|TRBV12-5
TGTGCTAGTGGTTTGGCTTTGTCGGGCTCGGGAGGGGAAAAACTGTTTTTT
CASGLALSGSGGEKLFF
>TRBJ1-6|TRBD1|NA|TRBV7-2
TGTGCCAGCAGGTACCAAACAGGGGGCGCGAATTCACCCCTCCACTTT
CASRYQTGGANSPLHF
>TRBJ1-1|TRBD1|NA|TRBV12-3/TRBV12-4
TGTGCCAGCAGCCCAGGGGGCACTGAAGCTTTCTTT
CASSPGGTEAFF
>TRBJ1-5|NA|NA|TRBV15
TGTGCCACCAGCAAGGGACTTGGTTTGGGCAATCAGCCCCAGCATTTT
CATSKGLGLGNQPQHF
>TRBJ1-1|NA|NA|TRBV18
TGTGCCAGCTCCGGCTCACAGGGGAACACTGAAGCTTTCTTT
CASSGSQGNTEAFF
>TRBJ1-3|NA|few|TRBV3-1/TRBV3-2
TGTGCCAGCAGCCAAGTTTCAGGGACTGGAAACACCATATATTTT
CASSQVSGTGNTIYF
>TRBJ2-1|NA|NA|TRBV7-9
TGTGCCAGCAGCTTAGCAGGGGTTAGTGAGCAGTTCTTC
CASSLAGVSEQFF
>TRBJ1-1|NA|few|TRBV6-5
TGTGCCAGCAGTTACTCCCGAGGGGGGAACACTGAAGCTTTCTTT
CASSYSRGGNTEAFF
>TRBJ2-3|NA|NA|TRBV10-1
TGCGCCAGCAGTGAGGGCTACAGGAGCATTGAAGATACGCAGTATTTT
CASSEGYRSIEDTQYF
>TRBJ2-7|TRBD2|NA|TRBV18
TGTGCCAGCTCACCCGGGGGGTCCCCTTACGAGCAGTACTTC
CASSPGGSPYEQYF
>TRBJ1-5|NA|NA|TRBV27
TGTGCCAGCAGTCCCGACAGAAATCAGCCCCAGCATTTT
CASSPDRNQPQHF
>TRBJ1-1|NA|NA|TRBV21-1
TGTGCCAGCAGCAAAGGGGGGCCGGGCACTGAAGCTTTCTTT
CASSKGGPGTEAFF
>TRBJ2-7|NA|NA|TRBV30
TGTGCCTGGAGGCAGGGTCGCTCCTACGAGCAGTACTTC
CAWRQGRSYEQYF
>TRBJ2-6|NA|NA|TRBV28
TGTGCCAGCAGTTTACCGGGGGCCAACGTCCTGACTTTC
CASSLPGANVLTF
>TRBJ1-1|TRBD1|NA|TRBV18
TGTGCCAGCTCACAGGGCCAGGGGGGCCGCGAACATGAAGCTTTCTTT
CASSQGQGGREHEAFF
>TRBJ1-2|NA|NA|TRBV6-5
TGTGCCAGCAGGGAGACAGGACCCTATGGCTACACCTTC
CASRETGPYGYTF
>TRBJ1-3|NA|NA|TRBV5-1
TGCGCCAGCAGCTTAGGGTCCCTGCGGGACACCATATATTTT
CASSLGSLRDTIYF
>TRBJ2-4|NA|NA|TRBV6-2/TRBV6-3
TGTGCCAGCAGCCAACGCGCAGGGGAACTAGCCAAAAACATTCAGTACTTC
CASSQRAGELAKNIQYF
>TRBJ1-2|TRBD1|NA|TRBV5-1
TGCGCCAGCAGCATTAGACAGGGTCATGGCTACACCTTC
CASSIRQGHGYTF